This T cell receptor beta chain was recorded in a study of long-term antiretroviral therapy in people with HIV. Overall study findings and caveats: HIV repertoires showed narrower CDR3 length ranges than controls. Data on ART adherence, viral resistance or therapy changes were unavailable.

The libraries were made with immunoSEQ v3.0 at survey level. Sequencing was performed with immunoSEQ multiplex PCR; in TCRdb, only in-frame clones are kept and a portion is missing. This sample has fewer than 10,000 clones, with roughly 87% found just once. The CDR3 spans 15 residues. This clone has a handful of counts. Its antigen is unidentified. The chain is built from TRBV21-1 and TRBJ1-5; TRBD1, the table's D call, lacks a check against the DNA. TRBV21-1 is annotated as a pseudogene. Sequences were derived from unsorted PBMCs, sampled 0.1 years after starting antiretroviral therapy. This TCR came from a man aged 35-49 years with HIV. The CDR3 DNA reads as TGTGCCAGCAGCAAAGGACAGAGAAGCAATCAGCCCCAGCATTTT. Translation: CASSKGQRSNQPQHF.